One sample yielded the 11 T cell receptor beta chains listed below, sequenced in a study of Graves' ophthalmopathy and Graves' hyperthyroidism. Amplified TCR beta CDR3 regions were obtained using RNA transcripts as template. Scientists carried out first-round RT-PCR using HTBI primers and then a second-round multiplex PCR. TCRdb analysed the multiplex PCR reads with MiXCR anew, one entry per CDR3 protein. Of around 660,000 distinct CDR3 sequences listed, roughly 41% are singletons. Sequenced sample: peripheral blood. These receptors were collected from an adult man with Graves' ophthalmopathy.

Remarks on this clonotype: The junction and the germline gene differ at one end; a read error may be behind it. This chain uses TRBV7-8 with TRBJ2-5; 8 nucleotides line up with TRBD2. This CDR3 region has 15 residues. The germline CDR1 and CDR2 sequences are SGHVS and FQNEAQ. DNA for the CDR3: TGTGCCCGCAGCTTAAACAGCGGGAGAGGGGAGACCCAGTACTTC. It yields the protein CARSLNSGRGETQYF. Supplemented by reference TRBV7-8 and TRBJ2-5, the full variable domain reads GAGVSQSPRYKVAKRGQDVALRCDPISGHVSLFWYQQALGQGPEFLTYFQNEAQLDKSGLPSDRFFAERPEGSVSTLKIQRTQQEDSAVYLCARSLNSGRGETQYFGPGTRLLVL.

The chain uses TRBV25-1 and TRBJ2-2; TRBD1 or TRBD2 may be the D gene (5 bases each). The CDR3 loop spans 16 amino acids. Deletions cut 3 bases from V and 3 bases from J, with 14 bases between. Germline values: CDR1 MGHDK, CDR2 SYGVNS. The CDR3 sequence is CASSEVGRADTGELFF. The CDR3 nucleotides are TGTGCCAGCAGTGAGGTGGGACGGGCGGACACCGGGGAGCTGTTTTTT.

As concerns this clonotype: This may arise from a read error, as a much more abundant clone is one base away. This chain links TRBV5-1 with TRBJ2-7; maybe TRBD1 (6 bases). This CDR3 has 15 amino acids. The V gene's germline CDR1 is SGHRS and CDR2 YFSETQ. CDR3 sequence reads: CASSRDGQSSYGQYF. In nucleotides, the CDR3 is TGCGCCAGCAGCCGAGATGGACAGAGCTCCTACGGGCAGTACTTC.

This clonotype was counted ten times or more. The V and J genes are TRBV10-2 and TRBJ1-4, with a weak D call TRBD1 (5 bases). Deletions cut 0 bases from V and 3 bases from J, with 14 bases between. The germline gives CDR1 WSHSY, CDR2 SAAADI. The length of the CDR3 is 17 residues. The CDR3 DNA follows: TGCGCCAGCAGTGAGTCGAGGGGCTGGTCATCTAATGAAAAACTGTTTTTT. Its protein product is CASSESRGWSSNEKLFF.

This CDR3 is CASSSLVGQAEKLFF. The CDR3 nucleotides read TGTGCCAGCAGCTCCCTCGTGGGACAGGCGGAGAAACTGTTTTTT. V gene TRBV7-1 combines with J gene TRBJ1-4; TRBD1 aligns across 8 bases. TRBV7-1 is assigned to the ORF class and has an uncertain function. The CDR3 runs to 15 residues. The V gene end was trimmed by 3 bases and the J gene end by 11 bases; junction bases not matched to a gene: 11.

This clonotype has at least ten counts. The rearrangement joins TRBV5-4 to TRBJ2-7; 7 bases agree with TRBD1. This CDR3 is built from 12 residues. CDR1 SGHNT and CDR2 YYREEE come from the germline V gene (reference sequence). V was clipped by 4 bases and J by 4 bases; unmatched bases: 2. Here the CDR3 reads CASSGTEYEQYF. DNA for the CDR3: TGTGCCAGCAGCGGGACAGAGTACGAGCAGTACTTC.

Regarding this clonotype: A much larger clone differs from this one at a single base, so this may be a read error. This chain uses TRBV11-1 with TRBJ2-7; TRBD1 is a possible D gene (5 bases). Germline V gene lookup returns CDR1 SGHAT and CDR2 FQDESV (reference sequence). Deletions cut 8 bases from V and 3 bases from J, with 20 bases between. The CDR3 contains 15 residues. The CDR3 region is CASRVDGREHYEQYF. For the CDR3, the DNA is TGTGCCAGCCGCGTAGACGGCAGGGAACACTACGAGCAGTACTTC. Full variable domain (remainder filled in from reference TRBV11-1 and TRBJ2-7): EAEVAQSPRYKITEKSQAVAFWCDPISGHATLYWYRQILGQGPELLVQFQDESVVDDSQLPKDRFSAERLKGVDSTLKIQPAELGDSAMYLCASRVDGREHYEQYFGPGTRLTVT.

The chain is built from TRBV2 and TRBJ1-2; D is undetermined. CDR1 is SNHLY, CDR2 FYNNEI, per germline. The length of the CDR3 is 16 residues. The V gene lost 5 bases and the J gene lost 4 bases, with 20 bases spanning the gap. CDR3 sequence: CASSFLSRAGSYGYTF. The CDR3 coding sequence is TGTGCCAGCAGTTTTCTGTCAAGGGCTGGCAGCTATGGCTACACCTTC.

There are many counts of this clonotype. The gene calls are TRBV12-3 or TRBV12-4 and TRBJ1-2; 10 bases are shared with TRBD1. This CDR3 spans 14 amino acids. V gave up 6 bases and J gave up 4 bases; unmatched junction bases: 5. The CDR3 here is CASSPGTGVYGYTF. As DNA, the CDR3 is TGTGCCAGCAGCCCTGGGACAGGGGTCTATGGCTACACCTTC.

The table lists this clonotype with many counts. The V and J genes are TRBV10-3 and TRBJ1-5; possible D gene TRBD1, 5 bases. CDR1 is ENHRY and CDR2 is SYGVKD in the germline V gene. The CDR3 is 12 amino acids. Trimming took 8 bases from V and 4 from J, leaving 9 bases between them. Written as DNA, the CDR3 is TGTGCCATCGGGGCGGCGAATCAGCCCCAGCATTTT. Protein: CAIGAANQPQHF.

Only a few counts were recorded for this clonotype. This chain links TRBV20-1 with TRBJ2-2; 12 positions agree with TRBD2. The CDR3 spans 16 residues. Germline trimming cut 1 base from V and 4 bases from J; bases unmatched to any gene: 4. Germline assignment: CDR1 DFQATT and CDR2 SNEGSKA (reference sequence). The CDR3 reads CSARASGGVLTGELFF. The CDR3, as DNA: TGCAGTGCTAGAGCTAGCGGGGGGGTCCTCACCGGGGAGCTGTTTTTT.